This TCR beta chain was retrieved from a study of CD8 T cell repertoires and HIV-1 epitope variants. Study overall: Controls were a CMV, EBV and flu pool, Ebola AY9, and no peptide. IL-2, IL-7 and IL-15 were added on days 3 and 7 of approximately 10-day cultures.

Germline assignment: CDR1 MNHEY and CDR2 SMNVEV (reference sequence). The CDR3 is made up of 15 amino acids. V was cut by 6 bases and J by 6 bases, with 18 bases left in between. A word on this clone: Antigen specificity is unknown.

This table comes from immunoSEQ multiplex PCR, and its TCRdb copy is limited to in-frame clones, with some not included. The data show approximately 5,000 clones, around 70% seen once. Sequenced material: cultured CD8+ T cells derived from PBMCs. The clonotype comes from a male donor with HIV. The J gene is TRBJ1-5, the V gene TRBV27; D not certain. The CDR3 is CASSQNPGGRQPQHF. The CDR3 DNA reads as TGTGCCAGCAGCCAAAATCCGGGAGGGCGTCAGCCCCAGCATTTT.